This T cell receptor (beta chain) originates from a study of shared clonotypes between healthy human individuals. Repertoires were generated with immunoSEQ multiplex PCR, while TCRdb's copy carries only in-frame clones and drops some. Of 500,000 or so clones detected, around 95% appear once; the ten largest clones hold around 0.066%. The specimen was naive CD4+ T cells sorted from blood. Subset here: CD45RA+ positively selected. This receptor was obtained from a young woman in good health.

CDR3 nucleotide sequence: TGTGCCAGCAGTCTAGAACAGCCTAATGGCTACACCTTC. Translating it yields CASSLEQPNGYTF. V is TRBV7-2 and J is TRBJ1-2; D is ambiguous. The germline gives CDR1 SGHTA, CDR2 FQGNSA. Trimming left V 6 bases short and J 6 bases short, with 14 bases between. The CDR3 covers 13 residues.